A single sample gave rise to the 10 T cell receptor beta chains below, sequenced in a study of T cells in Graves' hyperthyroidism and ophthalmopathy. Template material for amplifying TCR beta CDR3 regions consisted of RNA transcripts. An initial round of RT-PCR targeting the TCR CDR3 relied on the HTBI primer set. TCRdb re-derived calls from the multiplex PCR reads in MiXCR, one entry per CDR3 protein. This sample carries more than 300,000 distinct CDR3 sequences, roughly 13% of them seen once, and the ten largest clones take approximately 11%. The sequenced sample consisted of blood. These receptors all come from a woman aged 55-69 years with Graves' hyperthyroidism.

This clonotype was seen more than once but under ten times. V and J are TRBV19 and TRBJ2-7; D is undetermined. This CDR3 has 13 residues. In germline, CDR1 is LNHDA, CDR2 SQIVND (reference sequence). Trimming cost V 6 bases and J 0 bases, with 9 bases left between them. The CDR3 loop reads CASSNGPSYEQYF. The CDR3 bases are TGTGCCAGTAGCAATGGGCCCTCCTACGAGCAGTACTTC.

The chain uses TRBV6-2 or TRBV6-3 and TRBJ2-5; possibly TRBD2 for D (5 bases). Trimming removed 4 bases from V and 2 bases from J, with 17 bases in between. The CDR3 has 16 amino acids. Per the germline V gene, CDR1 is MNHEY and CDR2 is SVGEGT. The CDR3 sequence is CASSSVDPGSQETQYF. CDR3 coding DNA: TGTGCCAGCAGTTCAGTGGACCCGGGGTCTCAAGAGACCCAGTACTTC.

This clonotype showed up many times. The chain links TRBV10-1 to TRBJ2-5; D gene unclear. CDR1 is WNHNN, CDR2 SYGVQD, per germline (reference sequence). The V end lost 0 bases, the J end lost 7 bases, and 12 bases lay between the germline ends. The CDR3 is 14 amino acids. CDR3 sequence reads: CASSESIPVRTQYF. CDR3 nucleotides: TGCGCCAGCAGTGAGTCGATTCCGGTTAGGACCCAGTACTTC.

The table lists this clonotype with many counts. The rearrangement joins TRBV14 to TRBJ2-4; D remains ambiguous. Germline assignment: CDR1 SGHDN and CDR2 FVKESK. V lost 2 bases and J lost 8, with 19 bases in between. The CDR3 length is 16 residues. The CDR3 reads CASSQYPHYPVDIQYF. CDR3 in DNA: TGTGCCAGCAGCCAATATCCACATTACCCGGTGGACATTCAGTACTTC.

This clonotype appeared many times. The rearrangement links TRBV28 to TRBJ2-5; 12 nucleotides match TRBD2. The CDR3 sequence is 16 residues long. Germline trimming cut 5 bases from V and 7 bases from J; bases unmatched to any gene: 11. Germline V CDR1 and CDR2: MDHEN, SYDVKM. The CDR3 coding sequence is TGTGCCAGCAGTGAGGATTCTAGCGGGAGGGCTCGGACCCAGTACTTC. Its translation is CASSEDSSGRARTQYF.

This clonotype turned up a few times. In DNA, the CDR3 is TGCAGTGCTAGAGACAGTAGCGGGAGGGCCACGTTCTTC. Translated: CSARDSSGRATFF. The V gene is TRBV20-1, the J gene TRBJ2-1, with TRBD2 matching 11 bases. Germline lookup yields CDR1 DFQATT and CDR2 SNEGSKA (reference sequence). The CDR3 totals 13 residues. V shed 0 bases and J 15 bases; nucleotides not matched to a gene: 7.

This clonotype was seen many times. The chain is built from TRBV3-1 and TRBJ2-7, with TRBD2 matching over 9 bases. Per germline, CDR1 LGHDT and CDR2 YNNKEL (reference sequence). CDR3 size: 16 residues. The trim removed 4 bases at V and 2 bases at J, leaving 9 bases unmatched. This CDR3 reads CASSPQLAGTTYEQYF. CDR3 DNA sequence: TGTGCCAGCAGCCCCCAGCTAGCGGGAACGACCTACGAGCAGTACTTC.

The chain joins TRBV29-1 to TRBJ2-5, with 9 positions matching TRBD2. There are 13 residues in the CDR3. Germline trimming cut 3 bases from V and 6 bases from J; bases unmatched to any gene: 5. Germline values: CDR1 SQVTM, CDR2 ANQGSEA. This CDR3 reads CSVEGLAGKTQYF. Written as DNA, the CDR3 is TGCAGCGTTGAGGGACTAGCAGGGAAGACCCAGTACTTC.

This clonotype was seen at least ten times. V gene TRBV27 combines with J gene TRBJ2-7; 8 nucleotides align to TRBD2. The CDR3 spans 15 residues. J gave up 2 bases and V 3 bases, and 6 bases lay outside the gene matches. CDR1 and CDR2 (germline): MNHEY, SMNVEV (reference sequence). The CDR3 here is CASSFSPGGPYEQYF. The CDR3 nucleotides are TGTGCCAGCAGTTTCAGTCCGGGAGGGCCCTACGAGCAGTACTTC.

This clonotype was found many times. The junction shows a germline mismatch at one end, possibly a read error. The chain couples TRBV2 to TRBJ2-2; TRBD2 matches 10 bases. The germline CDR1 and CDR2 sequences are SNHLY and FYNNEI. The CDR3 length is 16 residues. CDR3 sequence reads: CASSELGLANAGELFF. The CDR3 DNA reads TGTGCCAGCAGTGAGTTGGGACTAGCGAACGCCGGGGAGCTGTTTTTT.